This TCR beta chain appears in the sequencing data of a study of blood T cell repertoires in COVID-19. Across the study: In each case, the material was cDNA or gDNA derived from T cells, B-cell-depleted T cells, or PBMCs.

Original analysis: Scientists estimated how many nucleated cells there were by amplifying reference gene primers. Repertoires were generated with immunoSEQ multiplex PCR, while TCRdb's copy carries only in-frame clones and drops some. V and J calls and clone size are those listed in that table; D and trimming were worked out from the DNA. The sample holds under 300,000 clones, approximately 90% seen once. This clonotype was sampled from a woman in her thirties or forties with acute COVID-19. Sequenced sample: PBMCs or T cells enriched from blood (not recorded which).

Written as DNA, the CDR3 is TGTGCCAGCAGACAAAATTCTGTGGGCAATCAGCCCCAGCATTTT. Translated, it gives CASRQNSVGNQPQHF. The chain joins TRBV27 to TRBJ1-5, with D uncertain. This CDR3 has 15 residues. V lost 6 bases and J lost 2, with 14 bases in between. The germline gives CDR1 MNHEY, CDR2 SMNVEV (reference sequence).